The TCR beta chain described here comes from a study of blood T cell repertoires in COVID-19. Study-level information: Italy, Spain and the United States were the sources of the convalescent and acute COVID-19 samples.

Authors' analysis steps: Reference gene primer amplification yielded estimated nucleated cell counts. Generated by immunoSEQ multiplex PCR, the TCRdb table keeps only in-frame clones and is missing some. V and J calls and clone size are copied from that table; D and trimming were computed from the DNA. The table has 200,000 to 250,000 clones, about 85% seen once. Sequencing was carried out using peripheral blood. The receptor's source is a man between 18 and 35 years old with active or convalescent COVID-19.

The CDR3 region is CATSRDHLTRGPEEQYF. The CDR3 region has the DNA TGTGCCACCAGCAGAGATCATTTAACACGGGGTCCGGAGGAGCAGTACTTC. The chain couples TRBV15 to TRBJ2-7; D perhaps matches TRBD2 (5 bases). Deletions cut 0 bases from V and 7 bases from J, with 22 bases between. Germline-derived CDR1 and CDR2 are LNHNV and YYDKDF (reference sequence). CDR3 size: 17 residues.